Shown below are 27 T cell receptor beta chains from a single sample sequenced in a study of blood T cell repertoires in COVID-19. Profiled with immunoSEQ multiplex PCR; TCRdb holds only in-frame clones, not every one. The sample shows tens of thousands of clones, 80% to 90% of them seen only once. The sample consisted of peripheral blood. The receptors were sampled from a woman aged 80 or over with active COVID-19.

This chain uses TRBV6-2 or TRBV6-3 with TRBJ2-7, with a weak D call TRBD2 (6 bases). This CDR3 is 13 amino acids long. Germline CDR1 is MNHEY and CDR2 is SVGEGT. The V end lost 7 bases, the J end lost 9 bases, and 19 bases lay between the germline ends. In DNA form, the CDR3 reads TGTGCCAGCACCCCTGCGGGGTCCTCCAGGCAGTACTTC. As protein: CASTPAGSSRQYF.

The chain has TRBV21-1 and TRBJ2-7; the table's D gene call, TRBD2, was not cross checked with the DNA. TRBV21-1 is assigned pseudogene status. The CDR3 runs to 14 residues. CDR3 in DNA: TGTGCCAGCAGCAAAGTAAGGACTCGCGGTTGGCGGTACTTC. Its translation is CASSKVRTRGWRYF.

This chain uses TRBV3-1 (or the pseudogene TRBV3-2) with TRBJ2-7, with 8 bases that match TRBD1. Looked up from germline, CDR1 is LGHDT and CDR2 is YNNKEL (reference sequence). V was pared by 1 base and J by 12 bases, with 5 bases of the junction left unmatched. There are 12 residues in the CDR3. The CDR3 is CASSQGQGKGYF. CDR3 DNA sequence: TGTGCCAGCAGCCAAGGACAGGGGAAGGGGTACTTC.

The J gene is TRBJ1-1, the V gene TRBV20-1, with TRBD1 as a possible D gene (5 bases). V was trimmed by 3 bases and J by 0 bases, leaving 11 bases between them. The CDR3 has 14 amino acids. The germline gives CDR1 DFQATT, CDR2 SNEGSKA (reference sequence). Here the CDR3 DNA reads TGCAGTGCTAGTAAGGAGGGGATGAACACTGAAGCTTTCTTT. Translation gives CSASKEGMNTEAFF.

The chain carries TRBV18 and TRBJ2-3; D is possibly TRBD2 (6 bases). Trimming removed 4 bases from V and 2 bases from J, with 25 bases in between. The CDR3 covers 19 residues. CDR1 and CDR2 (germline): KGHSH, LQKENI. CDR3 in DNA: TGTGCCAGCTCACTCCTAGCGCCGCAATCCGGGCTCACCACAGATACGCAGTATTTT. This gives the protein CASSLLAPQSGLTTDTQYF.

This clone was picked up a small number of times. The J gene is TRBJ2-2, the V gene TRBV29-1; 7 bases align to TRBD1. Germline trimming cut 6 bases from V and 7 bases from J; bases unmatched to any gene: 2. The CDR3 covers 11 residues. Germline assignment: CDR1 SQVTM and CDR2 ANQGSEA. CDR3: CSVRDSGELFF. In nucleotides, the CDR3 is TGCAGCGTCCGGGACAGCGGGGAGCTGTTTTTT.

The V gene is TRBV30, the J gene TRBJ2-3; 9 bases match TRBD2. The CDR3 is 13 residues long. J gave up 10 bases and V 4 bases, and 9 bases lay outside the gene matches. CDR1 and CDR2 (germline): GTSNPN, SVGIG (reference sequence). Written as DNA, the CDR3 is TGTGCCTGGAATCCTGGCGGGGGGGCCCCGCAGTATTTT. As protein: CAWNPGGGAPQYF.

The chain combines TRBV7-8 with TRBJ2-5; 9 bases map to TRBD2. The CDR3 covers 16 residues. Per germline, CDR1 SGHVS and CDR2 FQNEAQ. V trimming: 0 bases; J trimming: 5 bases; junction bases outside the gene matches: 7. The CDR3 region has the DNA TGTGCCAGCAGCTTAGCAGGCGGGGGGGCCGGGGAGACCCAGTACTTC. Its protein product is CASSLAGGGAGETQYF.

This chain connects TRBV5-8 to TRBJ1-4; D possibly corresponds to TRBD1 (6 bases). This CDR3 is built from 17 residues. Germline CDR1 reads SGHTS; CDR2 reads YDEGEE. V was clipped by 2 bases and J by 0 bases, with 14 bases between them. CDR3 sequence: CASSFNFGQPTNEKLFF. The CDR3 DNA is TGTGCCAGCAGCTTTAACTTCGGACAGCCAACTAATGAAAAACTGTTTTTT.

The rearrangement links TRBV6-4 to TRBJ1-4; 11 bases fit TRBD1. The V segment lost 1 base and the J segment 8 bases; nucleotides outside the gene matches: 18. CDR3 length equals 20 residues. CDR1 and CDR2 (germline): MRHNA, SNTAGT. The CDR3 DNA follows: TGTGCCAGCAGTGACTTCAACTACCGGGACAGGGGGAGGGAAAAAGAAAAACTGTTTTTT. Its protein is CASSDFNYRDRGREKEKLFF.

The genes are TRBV18 and TRBJ1-6; 10 bases agree with TRBD1. Germline V lookup: CDR1 KGHSH, CDR2 LQKENI. Trimming cost V 5 bases and J 9 bases; bases outside gene matches: 7. The CDR3 has 15 residues. The DNA of the CDR3 is TGTGCCAGCTCAGAGACAGGGGGCTTAGCTTCACCCCTCCACTTT. Translated, it gives CASSETGGLASPLHF.

This clone was counted a single time. The chain links TRBV30 to TRBJ2-1; D remains unclear. V lost 3 bases, J lost 5 bases, and 5 bases lay in between. Germline V lookup: CDR1 GTSNPN, CDR2 SVGIG (reference sequence). This CDR3 has 11 residues. DNA of the CDR3: TGTGCCTGGAGGTCTAACAATGAGCAGTTCTTC. This gives the protein CAWRSNNEQFF.

The chain employs TRBV14 and TRBJ2-5, with no clear D. The ends were cut back, 0 bases at V and 3 bases at J, with 8 bases in the middle. Germline V lookup: CDR1 SGHDN, CDR2 FVKESK. CDR3 length: 14 amino acids. The CDR3 DNA follows: TGTGCCAGCAGCCAAGATACGGTTAAAGAGACCCAGTACTTC. Amino acids: CASSQDTVKETQYF.

The chain combines TRBV10-2 with TRBJ2-5; D possibly corresponds to TRBD2 (6 bases). Germline values: CDR1 WSHSY, CDR2 SAAADI. Trimming pared 8 bases from V and 5 bases from J, leaving 9 bases between. The CDR3 runs 11 residues. For the CDR3, the DNA is TGCGCCAGCGGCGGGGTGGAGACCCAGTACTTC. Translation gives CASGGVETQYF.

The chain links TRBV6-5 to TRBJ1-5; D possibly corresponds to TRBD1 (6 bases). Trimming stripped 6 bases from V and 3 bases from J, with 15 bases between. The CDR3 is made up of 15 amino acids. Germline values: CDR1 MNHEY, CDR2 SVGAGI. The CDR3 region is CASRGSQGNNQPQHF. The DNA of the CDR3 is TGTGCCAGCAGAGGGTCACAGGGAAACAATCAGCCCCAGCATTTT.

The chain has TRBV7-2 and TRBJ1-2; TRBD1 is a possible D gene (6 bases). The V gene's germline CDR1 is SGHTA and CDR2 FQGNSA. V was cut by 2 bases and J by 8 bases, with 9 bases left in between. This CDR3 is built from 12 residues. CDR3 loop: CASSLQGLGYTF. The CDR3, as DNA: TGTGCCAGCAGCTTACAGGGGCTCGGCTACACCTTC.

This chain uses TRBV7-9 with TRBJ2-7; D perhaps matches TRBD2 (5 bases). Germline V gene sequence: CDR1 SEHNR, CDR2 FQNEAQ (reference sequence). Trimming shortened V by 3 bases and J by 0 bases, and 6 bases separated the two germline ends. CDR3 length: 13 residues. CDR3 in DNA: TGTGCCAGCAGCTTCACTAGCTCCTACGAGCAGTACTTC. It translates to CASSFTSSYEQYF.

The chain is built from TRBV5-5 and TRBJ2-5; no definite D call. In germline, CDR1 is SGHKS, CDR2 YYEKEE (reference sequence). This CDR3 has 16 amino acids. V was cut by 4 bases and J by 2 bases, with 18 bases left in between. The CDR3, as DNA: TGTGCCAGCAGCGAGGCCCTAAGAACTTGGCAAGAGACCCAGTACTTC. This sequence encodes CASSEALRTWQETQYF.

The V and J genes are TRBV21-1 and TRBJ2-7; the table's D call, TRBD1, was not checked against the DNA. TRBV21-1 is reported as a pseudogene. This CDR3 has 13 amino acids. The CDR3 protein is CASSKGQTYEQYF. The CDR3 bases are TGTGCCAGCAGCAAGGGACAGACCTACGAGCAGTACTTC.

The rearrangement joins TRBV2 to TRBJ1-2, with 7 bases matching TRBD1. This CDR3 contains 17 residues. In germline, CDR1 is SNHLY, CDR2 FYNNEI. V lost 0 bases, J lost 1 base, and 8 bases stayed unmatched. CDR3 region: CASSEASRGSYNYGYTF. The DNA for the CDR3 is TGTGCCAGCAGTGAAGCTTCCAGGGGGAGTTATAACTATGGCTACACCTTC.

The gene calls are TRBV28 and TRBJ2-1; TRBD2 aligns across 7 bases. The CDR3 has 19 amino acids. J gave up 4 bases and V 1 base, and 16 bases lay outside the gene matches. Germline lookup yields CDR1 MDHEN and CDR2 SYDVKM. The DNA of the CDR3 is TGTGCCAGCAGTTTATCTCCCCTACTCCTAGCGGCCTCTTACAATGAGCAGTTCTTC. Translating it yields CASSLSPLLLAASYNEQFF.

V gene TRBV7-2 combines with J gene TRBJ1-1, with TRBD1 matching 9 bases. J was trimmed by 4 bases and V by 4 bases; bases with no gene match: 4. Per germline, CDR1 SGHTA and CDR2 FQGNSA. The CDR3 is 14 residues long. CDR3 residues: CASSYLDRGTEAFF. CDR3 DNA sequence: TGTGCCAGCAGCTATCTGGACAGGGGCACTGAAGCTTTCTTT.

This clone was observed once. One end of the junction is discordant with germline, which a read error may explain. The chain has TRBV5-4 and TRBJ1-3; D gene ambiguous. Germline CDR1 is SGHNT and CDR2 is YYREEE (reference sequence). CDR3 size: 13 residues. CDR3 nucleotide sequence: TGTGCCAGCGGCTTGGGAGGAGGAAACACCATATATTTT. Protein product: CASGLGGGNTIYF.

The chain uses TRBV27 and TRBJ1-6, with 10 bases that match TRBD1. After removal of 5 bases from V and 10 bases from J, the junction contained 11 bases not matched to a gene. CDR1 is MNHEY and CDR2 is SMNVEV in the germline V gene (reference sequence). The CDR3 spans 16 residues. DNA for the CDR3: TGTGCCAGCAGTCCCCTGCGGGACAGGGGTGGGTCACCCCTCCACTTT. It encodes CASSPLRDRGGSPLHF.

The CDR3, as DNA: TGTGCCAGTAGTAGGCGGGGGACAGGGGCCACCATATATTTT. Protein sequence: CASSRRGTGATIYF. The V and J genes are TRBV19 and TRBJ1-3, with TRBD1 matching 10 bases. Germline CDR1 and CDR2: LNHDA and SQIVND (reference sequence). The length of the CDR3 is 14 residues. The junction had 6 bases not matched to a gene; V was cut back by 4 bases and J by 9 bases.

The chain links TRBV20-1 to TRBJ2-7; D might be TRBD2 (5 bases). CDR1 is DFQATT, CDR2 SNEGSKA, per germline (reference sequence). Between the trimmed V and J ends, which lost 7 bases and 5 bases, there was a span of 12 bases. The CDR3 sequence is 11 residues long. Here the CDR3 DNA reads TGCAGTGTCAGAAGCGGCCACGAGCAGTACTTC. This sequence encodes CSVRSGHEQYF.

This clone has only a few counts. The chain links TRBV19 to TRBJ1-2, with D perhaps matching TRBD1 (6 bases). Trimming removed 5 bases from V and 8 bases from J, with 12 bases in between. CDR1 and CDR2 (germline): LNHDA, SQIVND (reference sequence). This CDR3 is 12 amino acids long. CDR3 sequence reads: CASSGTIVGYTF. The CDR3 bases are TGTGCCAGTAGTGGGACAATTGTCGGCTACACCTTC.